This T cell receptor beta chain was sequenced in a study of T cells in localized non-small cell lung cancer. TCRdb keeps only in-frame clones here, not all; method: immunoSEQ multiplex PCR. The repertoire holds roughly 2,900 clones, with 35% to 45% as singletons. With regard to this clone: Its antigen is still unknown.

Study-level results: When the top 100 tumor clones were examined, a median 57 of them also appeared in the adjacent lung, which was paired and uninvolved. Because researchers sequenced only one region of the tumor, heterogeneity is still possible. A raised T cell density in blood coincided with lengthier overall survival. Maximal T cell clonality occurred in uninvolved adjacent lung, with tumor ranking below it.

The sequences come from lung tumor tissue, collected before any cancer treatment. The sequence was collected from a male donor aged 60 or over with stage I squamous cell lung carcinoma.

This chain's CDR3 is CASSAWTGDGNTIYF. CDR3 DNA: TGTGCCAGCAGCGCCTGGACAGGGGATGGAAACACCATATATTTT. The chain is built from TRBV11-3 and TRBJ1-3, with 9 bases identical to TRBD1. Germline V CDR1 and CDR2: SGHNT, YENEEA. With 5 bases clipped from V and 3 bases from J, the junction kept 5 bases outside the gene matches. This CDR3 contains 15 residues.